The 21 T cell receptor beta chains in this list originate from one sample, sequenced in a study of radiation and T cells in renal cell carcinoma. The protocol was immunoSEQ multiplex PCR, while the TCRdb copy is restricted to in-frame clones and leaves out a portion. The profile shows about 59,000 clones, 65% to 85% of them singletons. As to time point: baseline pretreatment blood. Specified treatment: 15 Gy SBRT to primary tumor, nephrectomy 4 weeks later. The sample here was blood, taken from a patient whose treatment included radiotherapy and nephrectomy. The receptors come from a man between 60 and 70 years old with renal cell carcinoma.

The chain is built from TRBV7-2 and TRBJ2-3; D may correspond to TRBD1 or TRBD2 (5 bases each). V dropped 0 bases and J dropped 1 base, with 5 bases sitting between them. Germline CDR1 SGHTA, CDR2 FQGNSA. CDR3 length: 14 residues. The CDR3 DNA follows: TGTGCCAGCAGCTTAGCGGGACGCACAGATACGCAGTATTTT. This sequence encodes CASSLAGRTDTQYF.

The V gene is TRBV30, the J gene TRBJ2-7, with a tentative D call TRBD1 (6 bases). Between the trimmed V and J ends, which lost 3 bases and 3 bases, there was a span of 12 bases. This CDR3 has 13 residues. Germline V gives CDR1 GTSNPN, CDR2 SVGIG (reference sequence). CDR3 region: CAWSKTGVYEQYF. In DNA form, the CDR3 reads TGTGCCTGGAGCAAGACAGGAGTCTACGAGCAGTACTTC.

The gene calls are TRBV5-1 and TRBJ2-3; 7 bases are shared with TRBD2. The CDR3 has 17 amino acids. Losses at the gene ends were 4 bases for V and 0 bases for J; bases not matched to a gene: 11. In germline, CDR1 is SGHRS, CDR2 YFSETQ. The CDR3, as DNA: TGCGCCAGCAGCCTGGCGGGTTCTAGCGGTAGCACAGATACGCAGTATTTT. This encodes CASSLAGSSGSTDTQYF.

The chain couples TRBV12-5 to TRBJ1-2; no reliable D call. Trimming left V 5 bases short and J 7 bases short, with 17 bases between. Germline V gene sequence: CDR1 LGHNT, CDR2 FRNRAP. The CDR3 is 14 amino acids. The CDR3 bases are TGTGCTAGTGGTCTCAACGACGGGGTGGGTGGCTACACCTTC. Its translation is CASGLNDGVGGYTF.

V and J are TRBV7-9 and TRBJ1-2, with D unresolved. The CDR3 extends over 13 amino acids. V lost 1 base to trimming and J lost 5 bases, with 8 bases between them. Germline assignment: CDR1 SEHNR and CDR2 FQNEAQ (reference sequence). DNA of the CDR3: TGTGCCAGCAGCTTAGGGGGTTATTATGGCTACACCTTC. Amino acids: CASSLGGYYGYTF.

The chain has TRBV10-3 and TRBJ2-3; the match to TRBD2 covers 12 bases. With V trimmed by 3 bases and J by 0 bases, 7 bases remained unmatched. CDR1 and CDR2 (germline): ENHRY, SYGVKD. The CDR3 runs to 18 residues. The chain's CDR3 is CAISEGLAGKSSTDTQYF. CDR3 bases: TGTGCCATCAGTGAAGGACTAGCGGGGAAATCTAGCACAGATACGCAGTATTTT.

The chain recombines TRBV27 with TRBJ2-7; a weak D match, TRBD1 (5 bases). The CDR3 has 15 residues. The V end was cut by 4 bases, the J end by 1 base, with 14 bases between. Germline assignment: CDR1 MNHEY and CDR2 SMNVEV (reference sequence). Written as DNA, the CDR3 is TGTGCCAGCAGTTCCCCTTCGACAGATTCCTACGAGCAGTACTTC. Translating it yields CASSSPSTDSYEQYF.

The chain is built from TRBV5-1 and TRBJ2-2; D call uncertain. Germline lookup yields CDR1 SGHRS and CDR2 YFSETQ. This CDR3 is 16 amino acids long. V lost 4 bases and J 4 bases, leaving 17 bases between the germline ends. The CDR3 spells CASSNLDTPGTGELFF. CDR3 DNA: TGCGCCAGCAGCAACCTCGACACCCCGGGCACCGGGGAGCTGTTTTTT.

The gene calls are TRBV19 and TRBJ2-1, with D possibly called TRBD1 or TRBD2 (5 bases each). Germline V gene lookup returns CDR1 LNHDA and CDR2 SQIVND (reference sequence). The CDR3 covers 14 residues. Trimming removed 5 bases at V and 5 bases at J, with 13 bases between. The CDR3 loop is CASSPGPQNNEQFF. CDR3 sequence (DNA): TGTGCCAGTAGTCCGGGACCCCAAAACAATGAGCAGTTCTTC. Supplemented by reference TRBV19 and TRBJ2-1, the full variable domain reads DGGITQSPKYLFRKEGQNVTLSCEQNLNHDAMYWYRQDPGQGLRLIYYSQIVNDFQKGDIAEGYSVSREKKESFPLTVTSAQKNPTAFYLCASSPGPQNNEQFFGPGTRLTVL.

The chain recombines TRBV6-5 with TRBJ1-2; no clear D gene. Germline lookup yields CDR1 MNHEY and CDR2 SVGAGI. There are 14 residues in the CDR3. V was pared by 0 bases and J by 7 bases, with 12 bases between. The CDR3 region has the DNA TGTGCCAGCAGTTACTCGAATCCTCCGGGTGGCTACACCTTC. Protein sequence: CASSYSNPPGGYTF.

This clone was observed a few times. V is TRBV6-1 and J is TRBJ1-5; 9 bases are shared with TRBD1. The J segment lost 9 bases and the V segment lost 11 bases, leaving 17 bases of the junction unmatched. The CDR3 contains 15 residues. CDR1 and CDR2 from the germline V gene are MNHNS and SASEGT. CDR3 coding DNA: TGTGCCGGAAACTCCGGGACAGGGTTCGGTGGGCCCCAGCATTTT. It encodes CAGNSGTGFGGPQHF.

The chain uses TRBV6-6 and TRBJ2-3; the D gene is possibly TRBD1 (5 bases). Germline CDR1 and CDR2: MNHNY and SVGAGI (reference sequence). The CDR3 consists of 15 residues. With 0 bases removed from V and 0 bases from J, the gap between germline ends came to 7 bases. The CDR3 DNA sequence: TGTGCCAGCAGTTACTCGACAGACAGCACAGATACGCAGTATTTT. It encodes CASSYSTDSTDTQYF.

The chain recombines TRBV7-9 with TRBJ1-1, with a possible D match to TRBD1 (6 bases). The germline CDR1 and CDR2 sequences are SEHNR and FQNEAQ (reference sequence). Trimming shortened V by 3 bases and J by 1 base, and 9 bases separated the two germline ends. The CDR3 sequence is 14 residues long. For the CDR3, the DNA is TGTGCCAGCAGCTTTGGACAGCCGAACACTGAAGCTTTCTTT. It specifies CASSFGQPNTEAFF.

The chain has TRBV4-3 and TRBJ1-1; D ambiguous. The germline V gene encodes CDR1 LGHNA and CDR2 YSLEER. The CDR3 is 16 residues long. V gave up 3 bases and J gave up 1 base, with 15 bases separating them. The CDR3 coding sequence is TGCGCCAGCAGCCATCGTCGGGCAGGAAGGAACACTGAAGCTTTCTTT. As protein: CASSHRRAGRNTEAFF.

In its sample, this clone was seen once. V gene TRBV7-8 combines with J gene TRBJ2-6; TRBD2 agrees at 10 bases. The CDR3 has 18 residues. Trimming took 1 base from V and 0 from J; bases not matched to a gene: 3. Germline V gives CDR1 SGHVS, CDR2 FQNEAQ. Here the CDR3 DNA reads TGTGCCAGCAGCTTAGAGGTAGCGGGGGGCTCTGGGGCCAACGTCCTGACTTTC. Translation gives CASSLEVAGGSGANVLTF.

The chain links TRBV7-8 to TRBJ1-5; 10 bases align to TRBD1. This CDR3 spans 15 amino acids. Germline CDR1 reads SGHVS; CDR2 reads FQNEAQ. With V trimmed by 3 bases and J by 4 bases, 3 bases remained unmatched. CDR3 sequence: CASSLGQGSNQPQHF. CDR3 nucleotide sequence: TGTGCCAGCAGCTTGGGACAGGGGAGTAATCAGCCCCAGCATTTT.

This chain uses TRBV7-9 with TRBJ1-2; the match to TRBD1 covers 7 bases. Losses at the gene ends were 1 base for V and 3 bases for J; bases not matched to a gene: 5. This CDR3 has 15 amino acids. In germline, CDR1 is SEHNR, CDR2 FQNEAQ (reference sequence). The CDR3 region has the DNA TGTGCCAGCAGCTTAGTAGTTGGGACAGACTATGGCTACACCTTC. Amino acid sequence: CASSLVVGTDYGYTF.

The V gene is TRBV5-1, the J gene TRBJ2-7; 7 bases are shared with TRBD2. The CDR3 consists of 15 residues. Germline V gene sequence: CDR1 SGHRS, CDR2 YFSETQ. The V segment lost 2 bases and the J segment 5 bases; nucleotides outside the gene matches: 10. CDR3 coding DNA: TGCGCCAGCAGCTTCAACGGGGGGAGACAAAACGAGCAGTACTTC. Residues: CASSFNGGRQNEQYF.

J is TRBJ1-6 and V is TRBV7-9; D gene ambiguous. Germline V CDR1 and CDR2: SEHNR, FQNEAQ (reference sequence). The ends were cut back, 5 bases at V and 13 bases at J, with 18 bases in the middle. The CDR3 covers 14 residues. The CDR3 region is CASSEVFVRGPLHF. CDR3 nucleotide sequence: TGTGCCAGCAGCGAGGTCTTCGTCAGAGGCCCCCTCCACTTT.

The chain joins TRBV5-1 to TRBJ1-4; D is perhaps TRBD1 (6 bases). V was trimmed by 4 bases and J by 7 bases, leaving 14 bases between them. Germline V gene sequence: CDR1 SGHRS, CDR2 YFSETQ. This CDR3 region has 14 residues. CDR3 sequence: CASSRGGRTEKLFF. The CDR3 bases are TGCGCCAGCAGCAGGGGGGGCCGGACTGAAAAACTGTTTTTT.

This clone has more than one count but fewer than ten. The chain links TRBV7-8 to TRBJ2-5, with TRBD2 identical over 11 bases. V lost 1 base and J lost 8; bases outside the gene matches: 9. Germline V CDR1 and CDR2: SGHVS, FQNEAQ. The CDR3 consists of 16 residues. CDR3 in DNA: TGTGCCAGCAGCTTAGGTCCTAGCGGGGGGTTTGGCACCCAGTACTTC. Amino acid sequence: CASSLGPSGGFGTQYF.